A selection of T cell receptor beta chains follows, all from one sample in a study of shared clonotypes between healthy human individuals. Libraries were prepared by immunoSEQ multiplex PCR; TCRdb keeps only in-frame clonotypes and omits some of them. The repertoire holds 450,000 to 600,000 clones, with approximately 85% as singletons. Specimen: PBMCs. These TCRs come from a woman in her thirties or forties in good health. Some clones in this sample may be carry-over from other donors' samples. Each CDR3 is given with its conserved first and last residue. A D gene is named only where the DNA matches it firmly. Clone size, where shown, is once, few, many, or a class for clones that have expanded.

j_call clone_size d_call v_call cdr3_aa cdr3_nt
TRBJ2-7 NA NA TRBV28 CASSLRNYEQYF TGTGCCAGCAGTTTGAGAAACTACGAGCAGTACTTC
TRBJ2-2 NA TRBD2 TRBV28 CASSLGLAGVNGGELFF TGTGCCAGCAGTTTGGGACTAGCGGGAGTTAATGGCGGGGAGCTGTTTTTT
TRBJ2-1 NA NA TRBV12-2 CASRLALTGGEQFF TGTGCAAGTCGCTTAGCTCTGACAGGTGGTGAGCAGTTCTTC
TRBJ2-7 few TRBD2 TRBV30 CAWRPWREGREQYF TGTGCCTGGAGGCCCTGGCGGGAGGGCCGCGAGCAGTACTTC
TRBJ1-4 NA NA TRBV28 CASRDSLLRGTTNEKLFF TGTGCCAGCAGAGATTCCCTTCTACGGGGGACAACTAATGAAAAACTGTTTTTT
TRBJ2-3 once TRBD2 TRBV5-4 CASSLSSGPGRAQYF TGTGCCAGCAGCTTGTCTAGCGGTCCAGGACGGGCGCAGTATTTT
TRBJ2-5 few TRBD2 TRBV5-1 CASSLVAGVQETQYF TGCGCCAGCAGCTTGGTAGCGGGCGTACAAGAGACCCAGTACTTC
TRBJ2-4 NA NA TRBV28 CASSLPGAHKNIQYF TGTGCCAGCAGTTTACCTGGGGCACACAAAAACATTCAGTACTTC
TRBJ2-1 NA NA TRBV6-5 CASSYTGAEQFF TGTGCCAGCAGTTACACTGGAGCTGAGCAGTTCTTC
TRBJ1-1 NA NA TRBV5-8 CASSLGTRQRSNTEAFF TGTGCCAGCAGTCTTGGAACGCGACAGAGAAGTAACACTGAAGCTTTCTTT
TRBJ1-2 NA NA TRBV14 CASSQAGGKALNYGYTF TGTGCCAGCAGCCAAGCGGGAGGCAAAGCCCTTAACTATGGCTACACCTTC
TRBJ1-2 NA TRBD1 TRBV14 CASSPTLRGSGYTF TGTGCCAGCAGCCCCACCCTCAGGGGGAGCGGCTACACCTTC
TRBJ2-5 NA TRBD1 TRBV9 CASSDMGQAQETQYF TGTGCCAGCAGCGACATGGGACAGGCCCAAGAGACCCAGTACTTC
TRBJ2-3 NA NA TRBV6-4 CASRDSGTDTQYF TGTGCCAGCCGGGACTCTGGCACAGATACGCAGTATTTT
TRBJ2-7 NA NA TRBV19 CASSSKRDSSYEQYF TGTGCCAGTAGTTCGAAGAGGGACTCCTCCTACGAGCAGTACTTC
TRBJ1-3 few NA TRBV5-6 CASSPGATGNTIYF TGTGCCAGCAGCCCAGGGGCAACTGGAAACACCATATATTTT
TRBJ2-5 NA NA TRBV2 CASMGLGETQYF TGTGCCAGCATGGGGTTGGGGGAGACCCAGTACTTC
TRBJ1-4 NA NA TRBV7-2 CASSSAAGANEKLFF TGTGCCAGCAGCTCGGCCGCGGGCGCGAATGAAAAACTGTTTTTT